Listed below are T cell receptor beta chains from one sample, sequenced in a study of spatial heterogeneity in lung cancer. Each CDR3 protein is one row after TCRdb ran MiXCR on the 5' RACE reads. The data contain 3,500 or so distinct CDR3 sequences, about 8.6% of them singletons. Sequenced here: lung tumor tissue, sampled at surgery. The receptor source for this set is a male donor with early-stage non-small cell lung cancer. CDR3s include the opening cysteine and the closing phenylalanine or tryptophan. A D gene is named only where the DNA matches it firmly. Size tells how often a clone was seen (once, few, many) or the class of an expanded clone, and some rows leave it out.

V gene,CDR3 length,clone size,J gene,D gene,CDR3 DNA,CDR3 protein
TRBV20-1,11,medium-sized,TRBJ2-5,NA,TGCAGTGCTAGGCCAGAAGAGACCCAGTACTTC,CSARPEETQYF
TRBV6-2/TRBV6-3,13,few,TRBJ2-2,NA,TGTGCCAGCGTCCCGGTGAACACCGGGGAGCTGTTTTTT,CASVPVNTGELFF
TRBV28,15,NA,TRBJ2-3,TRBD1,TGTGCCAGCAGTCGGACAGGGGGCAGCGCAGATACGCAGTATTTT,CASSRTGGSADTQYF
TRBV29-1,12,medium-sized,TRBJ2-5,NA,TGCAGCGTGAGTACCCCGGCGGGGACCCAGTACTTC,CSVSTPAGTQYF
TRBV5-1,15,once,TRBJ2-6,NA,TGCGCCAGCAGCCCTGGAGGAGTTGGGGCCAACGTCCTGACTTTC,CASSPGGVGANVLTF
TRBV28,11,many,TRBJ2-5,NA,TGTGCCAGCAGTCCAAGGGAGACCCAGTACTTC,CASSPRETQYF
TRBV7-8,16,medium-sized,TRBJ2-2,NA,TGTGCCAGCAGCCCCGGTTCTAGCGCCAACACCGGGGAGCTGTTTTTT,CASSPGSSANTGELFF
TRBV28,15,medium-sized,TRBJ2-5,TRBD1,TGTGCCAGCAGTCCCACGACAGGGGGCGTCGAGACCCAGTACTTC,CASSPTTGGVETQYF
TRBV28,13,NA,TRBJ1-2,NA,TGTGCCAGCAGTTCAGCCGGATTCTATGGCTACACCTTC,CASSSAGFYGYTF
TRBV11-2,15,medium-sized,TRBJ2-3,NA,TGTGCCAGCAGTTTCCAAGGAGGGGGCACAGATACGCAGTATTTT,CASSFQGGGTDTQYF
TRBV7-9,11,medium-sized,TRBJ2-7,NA,TGTGCCAGCAGCTCTGGATCCCTCGCCTACTTC,CASSSGSLAYF
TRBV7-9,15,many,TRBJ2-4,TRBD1,TGTGCCAGCAGCTGGGGACAGGGGGCCAAAAACATTCAGTACTTC,CASSWGQGAKNIQYF
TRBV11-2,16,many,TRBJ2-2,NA,TGTGCCAGCAGCACGTCAGGGGCACAAAACACCGGGGAGCTGTTTTTT,CASSTSGAQNTGELFF
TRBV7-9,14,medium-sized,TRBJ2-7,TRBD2,TGTGCCAGCAGACGACTAGCGGAGAGCTACGAGCAGTACTTC,CASRRLAESYEQYF
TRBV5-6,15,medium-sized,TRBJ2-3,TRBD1,TGTGCCAGCAGCTCGTTACAGGGGGCGATAGATACGCAGTATTTT,CASSSLQGAIDTQYF
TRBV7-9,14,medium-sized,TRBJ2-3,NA,TGTGCCAGCAAAGCTCTCCTACGCACAGATACGCAGTATTTT,CASKALLRTDTQYF
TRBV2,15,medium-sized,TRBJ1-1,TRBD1,TGTGCCAGCAGCCTCTTCGGGACAGCAAACACTGAAGCTTTCTTT,CASSLFGTANTEAFF
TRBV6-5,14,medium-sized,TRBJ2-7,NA,TGTGCCAGCAGTTACTCGGGACTTTCCTACGAGCAGTACTTC,CASSYSGLSYEQYF
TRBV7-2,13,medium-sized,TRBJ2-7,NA,TGTGCCAGCAGCTCAAACGCGGGGTACGAGCAGTACTTC,CASSSNAGYEQYF
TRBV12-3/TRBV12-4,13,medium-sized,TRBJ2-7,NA,TGTGCCAGCACCCCCCCGGGTCGGCGCGAGCAGTACTTC,CASTPPGRREQYF
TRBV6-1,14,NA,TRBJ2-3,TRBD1,TGTGCCAGCAGTGCCGGACAGGGCACAGATACGCAGTATTTT,CASSAGQGTDTQYF
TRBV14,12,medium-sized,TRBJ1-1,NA,TGTGCCAGCAGCCTATGGGAGAGGGAAGCTTTCTTT,CASSLWEREAFF
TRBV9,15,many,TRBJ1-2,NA,TGTGCCAGCAGCGTAGGGGGGGACGGAGTCTATGGCTACACCTTC,CASSVGGDGVYGYTF
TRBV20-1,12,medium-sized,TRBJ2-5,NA,TGCAGTGCAGTACAGGGAGGAGAGACCCAGTACTTC,CSAVQGGETQYF
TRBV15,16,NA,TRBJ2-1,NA,TGTGCCACCAGCACCCCGAGGGCTCACTCCTACAATGAGCAGTTCTTC,CATSTPRAHSYNEQFF
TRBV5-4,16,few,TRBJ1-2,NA,TGTGCCAGCAGCCTACGGGGGGCTTCGAGGGACTATGGCTACACCTTC,CASSLRGASRDYGYTF
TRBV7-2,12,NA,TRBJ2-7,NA,TGTGCCAGCAGCTTAGCGTGGAACGAGCAGTACTTC,CASSLAWNEQYF
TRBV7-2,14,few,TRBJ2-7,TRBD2,TGTGCCAGCAGCTTAGTCCTAGCGGGACAGGAGCAGTACTTC,CASSLVLAGQEQYF
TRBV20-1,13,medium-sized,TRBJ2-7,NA,TGCAGTGCTCGAGGGCGGAGCTCCTACGAGCAGTACTTC,CSARGRSSYEQYF
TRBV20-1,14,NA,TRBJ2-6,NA,TGCAGTGCTAGAGTCATCTCTGGGGCCAACGTCCTGACTTTC,CSARVISGANVLTF
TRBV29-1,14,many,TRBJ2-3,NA,TGCAGCGTTCTCGCAGCGTCCAGACCAGATACGCAGTATTTT,CSVLAASRPDTQYF
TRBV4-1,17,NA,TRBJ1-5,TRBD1,TGCGCCAGCAGCCAAGTTATCTCAGGGGGGATTGGTCAGCCCCAGCATTTT,CASSQVISGGIGQPQHF
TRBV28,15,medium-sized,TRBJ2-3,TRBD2,TGTGCCAGCAGGCTAGCGGGGTTACCCTTTGATACGCAGTATTTT,CASRLAGLPFDTQYF
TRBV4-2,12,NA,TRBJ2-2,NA,TGTGCCAGCAGCTATGTTGCAGGGGAGCTGTTTTTT,CASSYVAGELFF
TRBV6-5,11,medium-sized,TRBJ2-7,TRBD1,TGTGCCAGCATTAAGGACAGGGTTATCTACTTC,CASIKDRVIYF
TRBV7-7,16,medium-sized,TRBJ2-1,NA,TGTGCTAGCACCACCCCTTCGGCGGGCAGAGACAATGAGCAGTTCTTC,CASTTPSAGRDNEQFF
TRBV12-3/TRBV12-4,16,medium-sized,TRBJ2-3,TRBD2,TGTGCCAGCAGTGCAGGACTAGCGGCATGGCGGGATACGCAGTATTTT,CASSAGLAAWRDTQYF
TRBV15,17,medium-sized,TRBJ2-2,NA,TGTGCCACCAGCAAAGGTCTGGCAGGGACGGGGACCGGGGAGCTGTTTTTT,CATSKGLAGTGTGELFF
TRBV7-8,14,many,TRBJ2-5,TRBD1,TGTGCCAGCAGCTTCAGGGGGCGGCAAGAGACCCAGTACTTC,CASSFRGRQETQYF
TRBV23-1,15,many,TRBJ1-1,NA,TGCGCCAGCAGTCGTCCAGGGGAGGGTGGCACTGAAGCTTTCTTT,CASSRPGEGGTEAFF
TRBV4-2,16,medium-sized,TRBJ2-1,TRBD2,TGTGCCAGCAGCCAAGCCTTGGTAGCGGGGGTGGGGGAGCAGTTCTTC,CASSQALVAGVGEQFF
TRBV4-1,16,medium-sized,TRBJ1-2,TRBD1,TGCGCCAGCAGCCAACCCGGGACAGGGGGCGTCTATGGCTACACCTTC,CASSQPGTGGVYGYTF